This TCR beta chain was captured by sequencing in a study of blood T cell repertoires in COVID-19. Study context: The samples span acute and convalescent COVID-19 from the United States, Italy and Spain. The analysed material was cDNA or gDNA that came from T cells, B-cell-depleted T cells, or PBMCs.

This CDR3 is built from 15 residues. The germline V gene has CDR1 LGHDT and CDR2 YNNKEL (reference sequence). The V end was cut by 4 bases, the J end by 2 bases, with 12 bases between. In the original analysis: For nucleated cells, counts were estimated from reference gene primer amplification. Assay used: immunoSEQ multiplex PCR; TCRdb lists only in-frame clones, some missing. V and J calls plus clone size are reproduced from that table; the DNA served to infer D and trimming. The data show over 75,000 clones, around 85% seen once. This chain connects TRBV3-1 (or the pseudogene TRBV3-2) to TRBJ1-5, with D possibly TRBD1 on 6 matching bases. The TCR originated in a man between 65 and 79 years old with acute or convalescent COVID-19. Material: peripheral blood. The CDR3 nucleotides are TGTGCCAGCAGCCCCGGACAGTCCCGCAATCAGCCCCAGCATTTT. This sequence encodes CASSPGQSRNQPQHF.